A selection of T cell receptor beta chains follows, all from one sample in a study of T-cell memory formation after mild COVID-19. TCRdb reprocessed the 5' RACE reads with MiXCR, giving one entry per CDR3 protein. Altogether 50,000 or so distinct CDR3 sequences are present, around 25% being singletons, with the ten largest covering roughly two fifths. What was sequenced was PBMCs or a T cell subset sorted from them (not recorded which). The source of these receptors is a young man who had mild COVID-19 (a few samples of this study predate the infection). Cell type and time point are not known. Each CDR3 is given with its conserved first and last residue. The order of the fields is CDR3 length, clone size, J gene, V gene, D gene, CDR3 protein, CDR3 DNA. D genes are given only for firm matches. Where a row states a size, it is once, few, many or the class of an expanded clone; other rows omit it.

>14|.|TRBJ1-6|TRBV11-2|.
CASRTPGTNSPLHF
TGTGCCAGCAGGACCCCCGGGACTAATTCACCCCTCCACTTT
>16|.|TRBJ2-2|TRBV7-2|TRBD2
CASSLGASGSTGELFF
TGTGCCAGCAGCTTAGGGGCTAGCGGGAGCACCGGGGAGCTGTTTTTT
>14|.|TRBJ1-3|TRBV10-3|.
CAISETDSGNTIYF
TGTGCCATCAGTGAGACAGACTCTGGAAACACCATATATTTT
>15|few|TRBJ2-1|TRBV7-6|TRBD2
CASSSRLAGYNEQFF
TGTGCCAGCAGCTCCCGGTTAGCGGGGTACAATGAGCAGTTCTTC
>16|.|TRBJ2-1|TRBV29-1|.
CSVESPRGSGYNEQFF
TGCAGCGTTGAGTCGCCGCGGGGATCGGGCTACAATGAGCAGTTCTTC
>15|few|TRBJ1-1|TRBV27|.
CASSQTIPVNTEAFF
TGTGCCAGCAGTCAAACAATCCCAGTCAACACTGAAGCTTTCTTT
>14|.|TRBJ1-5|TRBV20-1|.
CSARGHGNFQPQHF
TGCAGTGCTAGAGGGCATGGGAATTTCCAGCCCCAGCATTTT
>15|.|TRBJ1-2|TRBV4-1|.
CASSPTVPGPAGYTF
TGCGCCAGCAGCCCCACAGTTCCGGGTCCAGCAGGCTACACCTTC
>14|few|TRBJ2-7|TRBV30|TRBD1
CAWQDRGKSYEQYF
TGTGCCTGGCAGGACAGGGGGAAGTCCTACGAGCAGTACTTC
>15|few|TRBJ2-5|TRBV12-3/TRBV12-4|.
CASSKPGAPEETQYF
TGTGCCAGCAGTAAACCGGGAGCACCTGAAGAGACCCAGTACTTC
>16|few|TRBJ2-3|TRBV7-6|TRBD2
CASSSMTSTYSDTQYF
TGTGCCAGCAGCAGCATGACTAGCACGTATTCAGATACGCAGTATTTT
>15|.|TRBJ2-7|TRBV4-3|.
CASSRNEGVTYEQYF
TGCGCCAGCAGCCGAAATGAGGGGGTTACCTACGAGCAGTACTTC
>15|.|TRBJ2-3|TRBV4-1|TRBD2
CASSRGLADEDTQYF
TGCGCCAGCAGCCGAGGACTAGCGGATGAAGATACGCAGTATTTT
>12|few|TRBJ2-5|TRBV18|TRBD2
CASSPGGGTQYF
TGTGCCAGCTCCCCAGGCGGGGGGACCCAGTACTTC
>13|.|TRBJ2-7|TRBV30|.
CAWTGVVGYEQYF
TGTGCCTGGACGGGGGTGGTCGGGTACGAGCAGTACTTC
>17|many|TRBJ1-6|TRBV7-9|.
CASSLAGVGRVDSPLHF
TGTGCCAGCAGCTTAGCTGGTGTCGGGAGGGTGGATTCACCCCTCCACTTT
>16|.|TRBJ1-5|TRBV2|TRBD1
CASGGGPIQGDQPQHF
TGTGCCAGCGGTGGGGGGCCCATCCAGGGGGATCAGCCCCAGCATTTT
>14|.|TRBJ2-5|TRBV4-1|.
CASSRYRGQETQYF
TGCGCCAGCAGCCGCTACCGAGGTCAAGAGACCCAGTACTTC
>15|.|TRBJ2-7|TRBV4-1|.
CASSRPGGQSTEQYF
TGCGCCAGCAGCCGCCCGGGGGGACAGTCCACCGAGCAGTACTTC
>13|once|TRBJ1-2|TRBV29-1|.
CSVEDRVGSGYTF
TGCAGCGTTGAAGACAGGGTAGGGAGCGGCTACACCTTC
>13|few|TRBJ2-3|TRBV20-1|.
CSATRGRTDTQYF
TGCAGTGCTACCAGGGGGAGGACAGATACGCAGTATTTT
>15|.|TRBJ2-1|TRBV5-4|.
CASSLSGNSYNEQFF
TGTGCCAGCAGCCTGTCGGGGAACTCCTACAATGAGCAGTTCTTC
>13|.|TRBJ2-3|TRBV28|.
CASSRDGTDTQYF
TGTGCCAGCAGCAGGGATGGCACAGATACGCAGTATTTT
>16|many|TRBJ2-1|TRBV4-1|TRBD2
CASSQDMGGGYNEQFF
TGCGCCAGCAGCCAAGATATGGGGGGGGGATACAATGAGCAGTTCTTC
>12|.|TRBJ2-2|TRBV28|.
CASSFSTGELFF
TGTGCCAGCAGTTTCTCTACCGGGGAGCTGTTTTTT
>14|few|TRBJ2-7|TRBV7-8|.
CASTPPRTAYEQYF
TGTGCCAGCACCCCCCCCCGAACCGCCTACGAGCAGTACTTC
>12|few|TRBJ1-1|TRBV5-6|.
CASSFTTGGAFF
TGTGCCAGCAGCTTTACAACAGGAGGGGCTTTCTTT
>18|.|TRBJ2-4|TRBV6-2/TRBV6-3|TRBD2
CASSYLLGLAIAKNIQYF
TGTGCCAGCAGTTACTTACTGGGACTAGCCATAGCCAAAAACATTCAGTACTTC
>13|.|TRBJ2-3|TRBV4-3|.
CASSLSWTDTQYF
TGCGCCAGCAGCCTCTCTTGGACCGATACGCAGTATTTT